This T cell receptor beta chain comes out of a study of cytomegalovirus exposure and HLA in healthy donors. On the study more broadly: An early data release held around 80 million unique TCRs from HLA-typed donors. Study-wide results and caveats: Upon later analysis, HLA-associated TCR beta chains proved more clonally expanded than other, equally common chains. In a later analysis, across HLA loci, associated TCR counts were highest for DRB1, lowest for HLA-C. Common viral pathogens seemed, in a later analysis, to connect with several of the most significant clusters.

Germline assignment: CDR1 SNHLY and CDR2 FYNNEI. Trimming stripped 7 bases from V and 0 bases from J, with 18 bases between. The CDR3 is 16 amino acids. Note on this clone: Antigen specificity is unknown.

PCR was performed using 60 Vbeta and 13 Jbeta primers. Clones were sequenced by immunoSEQ multiplex PCR, and TCRdb holds only the in-frame ones, with some missing. Among some 120,000 clones listed, 81% were seen once. The V gene is TRBV2, the J gene TRBJ1-2; no clear D gene. The TCR was taken from a man between 18 and 29 years old in good health and CMV-seronegative. Specimen: PBMCs. The CDR3 protein is CASTSQPPGANYGYTF. CDR3 coding DNA: TGTGCCAGCACCTCCCAGCCGCCGGGAGCTAACTATGGCTACACCTTC. The full variable domain, rest sourced from reference TRBV2 and TRBJ1-2, is EPEVTQTPSHQVTQMGQEVILRCVPISNHLYFYWYRQILGQKVEFLVSFYNNEISEKSEIFDDQFSVERPDGSNFTLKIRSTKLEDSAMYFCASTSQPPGANYGYTFGSGTRLTVV.